These 5 T cell receptor beta chains were all obtained from the same sample, sequenced in a study of blood T cell repertoires in COVID-19. Measured with immunoSEQ multiplex PCR; TCRdb has only the in-frame clones, and not every one. The data contain some 110,000 clones, roughly nine tenths of them singletons. Material for sequencing was peripheral blood. The receptors were sampled from a man aged 70-80 years who had recovered from COVID-19.

The rearrangement uses TRBV5-5 and TRBJ1-3; 8 bases line up with TRBD1. The V segment lost 0 bases and the J segment 4 bases; nucleotides outside the gene matches: 6. Germline values: CDR1 SGHKS, CDR2 YYEKEE (reference sequence). CDR3 size: 16 residues. CDR3 protein: CASSLGGQGWGNTIYF. CDR3 bases: TGTGCCAGCAGCTTGGGAGGACAGGGCTGGGGAAACACCATATATTTT.

This chain connects TRBV3-1 (or the pseudogene TRBV3-2) to TRBJ1-2; no firm D call. CDR1 is LGHDT, CDR2 YNNKEL, per germline (reference sequence). This CDR3 contains 13 residues. Trimming took 1 base from V and 8 from J, leaving 11 bases between them. The CDR3 DNA follows: TGTGCCAGCAGCCAAGTGGACTCTGGGGGCTACACCTTC. This gives the protein CASSQVDSGGYTF.

The chain joins TRBV5-1 to TRBJ2-5; D may be TRBD2 (5 bases). Germline CDR1 is SGHRS and CDR2 is YFSETQ. V shed 5 bases and J shed 3 bases, with 8 bases lying between them. The CDR3 consists of 12 residues. The CDR3 sequence: CASRSGKETQYF. CDR3 DNA: TGCGCCAGCAGAAGCGGAAAAGAGACCCAGTACTTC.

CDR3 loop: CASSIGHEGNQPQHF. Here the CDR3 DNA reads TGTGCCAGCAGTATTGGACACGAGGGCAATCAGCCCCAGCATTTT. The chain has TRBV6-5 and TRBJ1-5; the D gene is possibly TRBD1 (5 bases). Per the germline V gene, CDR1 is MNHEY and CDR2 is SVGAGI. The CDR3 length is 15 residues. Trimming removed 5 bases from V and 2 bases from J, with 13 bases in between.

The J gene is TRBJ2-7, the V gene TRBV7-9; 7 bases agree with TRBD2. With V trimmed by 3 bases and J by 1 base, 3 bases remained unmatched. The germline V gene encodes CDR1 SEHNR and CDR2 FQNEAQ (reference sequence). CDR3 size: 14 residues. Written as DNA, the CDR3 is TGTGCCAGCAGCTTTCGCGGGAGATCCTACGAGCAGTACTTC. This codes for CASSFRGRSYEQYF.